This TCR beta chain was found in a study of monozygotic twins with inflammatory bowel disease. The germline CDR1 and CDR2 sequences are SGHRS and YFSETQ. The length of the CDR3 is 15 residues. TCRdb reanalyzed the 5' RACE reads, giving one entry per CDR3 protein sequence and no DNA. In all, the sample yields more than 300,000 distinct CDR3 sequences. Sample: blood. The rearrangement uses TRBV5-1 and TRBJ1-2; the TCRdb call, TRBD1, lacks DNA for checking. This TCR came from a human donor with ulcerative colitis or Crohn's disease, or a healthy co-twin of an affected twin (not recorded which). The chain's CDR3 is CASSLVDRGASGYTF. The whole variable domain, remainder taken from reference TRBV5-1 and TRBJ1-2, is KAGVTQTPRYLIKTRGQQVTLSCSPISGHRSVSWYQQTPGQGLQFLFEYFSETQRNKGNFPGRFSGRQFSNSRSEMNVSTLELGDSALYLCASSLVDRGASGYTFGSGTRLTVV.